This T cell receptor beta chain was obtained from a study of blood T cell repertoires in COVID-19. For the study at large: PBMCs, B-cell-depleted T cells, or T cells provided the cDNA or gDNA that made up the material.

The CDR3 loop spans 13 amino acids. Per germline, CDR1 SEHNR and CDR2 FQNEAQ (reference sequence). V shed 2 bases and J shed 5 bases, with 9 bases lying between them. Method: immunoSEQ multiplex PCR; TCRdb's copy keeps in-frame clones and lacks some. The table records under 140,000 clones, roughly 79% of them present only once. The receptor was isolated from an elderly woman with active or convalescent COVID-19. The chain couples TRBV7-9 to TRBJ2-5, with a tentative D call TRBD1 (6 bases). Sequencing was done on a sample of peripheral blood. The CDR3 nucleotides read TGTGCCAGCAGCTTAAGTGGGGGCGAGACCCAGTACTTC. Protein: CASSLSGGETQYF.